The clone carrying this T cell receptor (beta chain) was recorded a few times. Germline V lookup: CDR1 SGHRS, CDR2 YFSETQ. The CDR3 consists of 12 residues. Trimming left V 0 bases short and J 2 bases short, with 3 bases between. These data come from a study of T cell changes during pregnancy in multiple sclerosis. Only in-frame clones appear in the TCRdb table, and some are missing; sequencing was by immunoSEQ multiplex PCR. Of 55,000 to 85,000 clones listed, approximately 90% are singletons. The sequence was obtained from a female donor with multiple sclerosis, enrolled in a pregnancy study. The specimen was peripheral blood, collected in the third trimester of pregnancy. This chain joins TRBV5-1 and TRBJ2-7; no reliable D call. The CDR3 DNA follows: TGCGCCAGCAGCTTGGACACCTACGAGCAGTACTTC. As protein: CASSLDTYEQYF.